The 16 T cell receptor beta chains presented below share a single source sample, sequenced in a study of blood T cell repertoires in COVID-19. This table comes from immunoSEQ multiplex PCR, and its TCRdb copy is limited to in-frame clones, with some not included. The table has some 170,000 clones, 82% seen once; the top ten hold around 8%. Sequenced sample: peripheral blood. The receptors derive from a woman aged 70-85 years with acute or convalescent COVID-19.

V usage is TRBV12-3 or TRBV12-4 and J usage is TRBJ1-1; 7 bases are shared with TRBD1. J lost 4 bases, V lost 6 bases, and 2 bases had no gene match. The length of the CDR3 is 12 residues. For the CDR3, the DNA is TGTGCCAGCAGGGGACAGTTCACTGAAGCTTTCTTT. Protein product: CASRGQFTEAFF.

The gene calls are TRBV5-1 and TRBJ2-7; no definite D call. Germline lookup yields CDR1 SGHRS and CDR2 YFSETQ. The V gene lost 2 bases and the J gene lost 4 bases, with 19 bases spanning the gap. The CDR3 is 16 amino acids. The CDR3: CASSFGTAEKRYEQYF. CDR3 in DNA: TGCGCCAGCAGCTTTGGAACGGCAGAAAAGAGGTACGAGCAGTACTTC.

The CDR3 loop is CASMGTGKLFF. The CDR3, as DNA: TGTGCCAGCATGGGAACGGGGAAACTGTTTTTT. The genes are TRBV4-2 and TRBJ1-4; no reliable D call. Germline loops: CDR1 LGHNA, CDR2 YNFKEQ. Trimming removed 7 bases at V and 11 bases at J, with 11 bases between. This CDR3 is 11 amino acids long.

The chain recombines TRBV24-1 with TRBJ1-2, with TRBD1 identical over 7 bases. The V and J ends lost 10 bases and 7 bases, in that order; junction bases with no gene match: 8. The CDR3 is made up of 12 amino acids. Germline loops: CDR1 KGHDR, CDR2 SFDVKD. For the CDR3, the DNA is TGTGCCACGAAGGGGGCAGGGCTTGGCTACACCTTC. Amino acids: CATKGAGLGYTF.

The CDR3 spells CASSIAGLALGDTQYF. In DNA form, the CDR3 reads TGTGCCAGTAGTATAGCGGGACTAGCTTTGGGAGATACGCAGTATTTT. This chain connects TRBV19 to TRBJ2-3; 9 bases are a match to TRBD2. V lost 1 base, J lost 5 bases, and 7 bases stayed unmatched. The CDR3 length is 16 residues. The germline gives CDR1 LNHDA, CDR2 SQIVND (reference sequence).

The chain couples TRBV3-1 (or the pseudogene TRBV3-2) to TRBJ1-1, with TRBD1 matching over 9 bases. The CDR3 covers 14 residues. CDR1 and CDR2 (germline): LGHDT, YNNKEL (reference sequence). Unmatched junction bases numbered 10, after V lost 3 bases and J lost 11 bases. The CDR3 nucleotides are TGTGCCAGCAGCCAGAGACAGGGGGTCTTCCCTGCTTTCTTT. Amino acid sequence: CASSQRQGVFPAFF.

V usage is TRBV4-3 and J usage is TRBJ2-1; D unclear. The germline CDR1 and CDR2 sequences are LGHNA and YSLEER. There are 14 residues in the CDR3. Trimming took 0 bases from V and 4 from J, leaving 7 bases between them. The chain's CDR3 is CASSQEINYNEQFF. The CDR3, as DNA: TGCGCCAGCAGCCAAGAAATTAATTACAATGAGCAGTTCTTC.

J is TRBJ2-7 and V is TRBV19; possible D gene TRBD1, 5 bases. Germline V gene sequence: CDR1 LNHDA, CDR2 SQIVND (reference sequence). V lost 4 bases and J 4 bases, leaving 14 bases between the germline ends. CDR3 length equals 14 residues. As DNA, the CDR3 is TGTGCCAGTAGTACCACCACAGGAACATACGAGCAGTACTTC. It yields the protein CASSTTTGTYEQYF.

The chain joins TRBV27 to TRBJ2-4; possible D gene TRBD2, 7 bases. Germline CDR1 is MNHEY and CDR2 is SMNVEV (reference sequence). This CDR3 spans 16 amino acids. The V and J ends lost 5 bases and 4 bases respectively, with 18 bases between them. The CDR3 sequence is CASSQQGGGDKNIQYF. The CDR3 coding sequence is TGTGCCAGCAGTCAACAGGGTGGGGGGGATAAAAACATTCAGTACTTC.

This rearrangement joins TRBV14 to TRBJ1-1; 7 nucleotides agree with TRBD1. The V segment lost 4 bases and the J segment 0 bases; nucleotides outside the gene matches: 8. From germline, CDR1 is SGHDN and CDR2 FVKESK. This CDR3 spans 16 amino acids. In DNA form, the CDR3 reads TGTGCCAGCAGCCGATTGACCGGGACAGTGAACACTGAAGCTTTCTTT. Protein: CASSRLTGTVNTEAFF.

The V and J genes are TRBV24-1 and TRBJ1-4; D is unresolved. The V end was cut by 5 bases, the J end by 4 bases, with 13 bases between. The V gene's germline CDR1 is KGHDR and CDR2 SFDVKD. The length of the CDR3 is 15 residues. The CDR3 coding sequence is TGTGCCACCAGTGCCAATGGGCAGTATAATGAAAAACTGTTTTTT. The encoded protein is CATSANGQYNEKLFF.

The rearrangement links TRBV3-1 (or the pseudogene TRBV3-2) to TRBJ1-1, with 12 bases that match TRBD1. CDR1 is LGHDT, CDR2 YNNKEL, per germline (reference sequence). The CDR3 length is 18 residues. V trimming: 0 bases; J trimming: 3 bases; junction bases outside the gene matches: 8. The CDR3 loop reads CASSQDGGTGGLDTEAFF. Here the CDR3 DNA reads TGTGCCAGCAGCCAAGATGGGGGGACAGGGGGCTTGGACACTGAAGCTTTCTTT.

V is TRBV7-2 and J is TRBJ2-1, with D possibly TRBD1 on 5 matching bases. The germline gives CDR1 SGHTA, CDR2 FQGNSA. Trimming removed 5 bases from V and 0 bases from J, with 11 bases in between. The CDR3 loop spans 15 amino acids. The CDR3 loop is CASSPDSGSYNEQFF. The CDR3 DNA reads TGTGCCAGCAGCCCCGACAGTGGCTCCTACAATGAGCAGTTCTTC.

This rearrangement joins TRBV6-5 to TRBJ2-3; D might be TRBD2 (5 bases). V was trimmed by 8 bases and J by 4 bases, leaving 16 bases between them. Germline-derived CDR1 and CDR2 are MNHEY and SVGAGI. The CDR3 loop spans 14 amino acids. In DNA form, the CDR3 reads TGTGCCAGCTACCGGGGTGGTGAACCAGATACGCAGTATTTT. Its protein product is CASYRGGEPDTQYF.

This chain links TRBV28 with TRBJ1-2; 9 nucleotides align to TRBD1. The CDR3 is 17 amino acids. The V segment lost 6 bases and the J segment 1 base; nucleotides outside the gene matches: 12. The germline V gene has CDR1 MDHEN and CDR2 SYDVKM. For the CDR3, the DNA is TGTGCCAGCAGCCCACCGAGCCGACAGGGGGATAACTATGGCTACACCTTC. This codes for CASSPPSRQGDNYGYTF.

The CDR3 reads CASSYGSEQYF. The DNA of the CDR3 is TGTGCCAGCAGTTACGGGTCCGAGCAGTACTTC. This chain links TRBV27 with TRBJ2-7, with unresolved D. CDR1 and CDR2 (germline): MNHEY, SMNVEV (reference sequence). CDR3 size: 11 residues. The ends were cut back, 4 bases at V and 6 bases at J, with 7 bases in the middle.